The T cell receptor beta chain under discussion was sequenced for a study of blood T cell repertoires in COVID-19. Study overall: Specimens from acute and convalescent COVID-19 originated in the United States, Italy and Spain.

There are 17 residues in the CDR3. Trimming shortened V by 2 bases and J by 4 bases, and 17 bases separated the two germline ends. Per germline, CDR1 SEHNR and CDR2 FQNEAQ (reference sequence). The age range of participants was about 18 to 95 years, with residence in 20 to 25 US areas. Donors were grouped by their self-reported clinical history. Within 2 weeks of study entry, exposed participants had contacted a PCR-confirmed or clinician-diagnosed COVID-19 case. Here immunoSEQ multiplex PCR was the method, and the copy in TCRdb shows in-frame clones only, minus some. The table records roughly 400,000 clones, approximately 90% of them present only once.

The clonotype was recovered from a young woman who had been exposed to COVID-19. The rearrangement joins TRBV7-9 to TRBJ1-4, with D perhaps matching TRBD1 (6 bases). Sequencing used PBMCs or T cells enriched from blood (not recorded which). CDR3 coding DNA: TGTGCCAGCAGCTTACCGACAGGCCGGACCAATAATGAAAAACTGTTTTTT. It codes for CASSLPTGRTNNEKLFF.